Detailed here is one T cell receptor beta chain. Its antigen is as yet unknown. The CDR3 length is 16 residues. CDR1 and CDR2 from the germline V gene are SNHLY and FYNNEI. V lost 6 bases and J lost 0, with 15 bases in between. The sample comes from a study of T cell responses to AZD1222 COVID-19 vaccine. Turning to the study itself: Analysis merged second doses at about 4 or about 12 weeks. Broader study findings: Donor demographics were predominantly white British with a female majority; clonal diversity may be underestimated. Baseline serology detected seropositivity in only six AZD1222 recipients. Repertoire sampling happened only post peak T cell response.

This table comes from immunoSEQ multiplex PCR, and its TCRdb copy is limited to in-frame clones, with some not included. The data contain about 150,000 clones, 90% of them singletons. The rearrangement joins TRBV2 to TRBJ1-5; D is perhaps TRBD1 (6 bases). The sequence derives from an adult in good health. The sample in question was peripheral blood, obtained on day 0 of AZD1222 vaccination. The CDR3 DNA sequence: TGTGCCAGCAGAAATCAGGGGTCTCATAGCAATCAGCCCCAGCATTTT. Translated: CASRNQGSHSNQPQHF.